Included here is one T cell receptor beta chain sequence, with context. Its target is unknown. The Oncomine TCR Beta short-read assay sequenced DNA from cultured CD4+ T cells. TCRdb re-called the PCR reads through MiXCR, storing one row per CDR3 protein. Altogether 9,800 or so distinct CDR3 sequences are present, approximately 37% being singletons, with the ten largest covering 16%. The entry originates in a study of vaccination and CD4 T cells after COVID-19. The treatment here: roughly 10-day PBMC culture with coronavirus spike peptide pools or control peptides (ViraFEST assay). The sample taken for sequencing was CD4+ T cells from blood, cultured in vitro. This clonotype was obtained from a human donor who had recovered from COVID-19.

In DNA, the CDR3 is TGTGCCAGCAGTTTTACTATAATGGAGACCCAGTACTTC. It encodes CASSFTIMETQYF. The J gene is TRBJ2-5, the V gene TRBV6-5, with D hard to call. This CDR3 has 13 amino acids. V lost 4 bases and J 5 bases, leaving 11 bases between the germline ends. CDR1 is MNHEY, CDR2 SVGAGI, per germline.